A selection of T cell receptor beta chains follows, all from one sample in a study of T cells in Graves' hyperthyroidism and ophthalmopathy. Each CDR3 protein is one row after TCRdb ran MiXCR on the multiplex PCR reads. This table holds 250,000 to 300,000 distinct CDR3 sequences, 13% found once. The source material was blood. The source is a woman aged 30 to 39 with Graves' hyperthyroidism that later progressed to Graves' ophthalmopathy. The CDR3 runs from the conserved cysteine through the conserved F or W. Each record gives: clone size, V gene, D gene, J gene, CDR3 protein, CDR3 DNA. The D gene is left open where the match is weak. Not every row has a clone size; where given, it reads once, few, many or a size class.

many	TRBV5-6	NA	TRBJ2-7	CASSPGVSYEQYF	TGTGCCAGCAGCCCTGGGGTGTCCTACGAGCAGTACTTC
NA	TRBV9	NA	TRBJ1-3	CASSVEPEDRSGNTIYF	TGTGCCAGCAGCGTAGAGCCGGAGGACCGCTCTGGAAACACCATATATTTT
many	TRBV6-2/TRBV6-3	NA	TRBJ2-2	CASSRALDSTGELFF	TGTGCCAGCAGTCGCGCACTCGATTCTACCGGGGAGCTGTTTTTT
many	TRBV13	NA	TRBJ2-1	CASSARFYGNNEQFF	TGTGCCAGCAGCGCCCGGTTCTACGGGAACAATGAGCAGTTCTTC
NA	TRBV7-2	NA	TRBJ2-3	CASSPLRPGRTDTQYF	TGTGCCAGCAGCCCCTTGAGGCCCGGGAGAACAGATACGCAGTATTTT
few	TRBV6-2/TRBV6-3	TRBD2	TRBJ2-1	CASSWAGGRNEQFF	TGTGCCAGCAGTTGGGCGGGAGGACGAAATGAGCAGTTCTTC
many	TRBV5-1	TRBD2	TRBJ2-3	CASSLEGSGGPYESDTQYF	TGCGCCAGCAGCTTGGAAGGGTCGGGAGGGCCTTATGAGTCAGATACGCAGTATTTT
many	TRBV20-1	NA	TRBJ2-1	CSARVIWGSYNEQFF	TGCAGTGCTAGAGTGATCTGGGGCTCCTACAATGAGCAGTTCTTC
NA	TRBV29-1	NA	TRBJ2-5	CSVVGLKGLKETQYF	TGCAGCGTTGTTGGGCTCAAGGGCTTAAAAGAGACCCAGTACTTC
many	TRBV27	NA	TRBJ2-1	CASSFGVNNEQFF	TGTGCCAGCAGTTTTGGAGTGAACAATGAGCAGTTCTTC
NA	TRBV6-2/TRBV6-3	NA	TRBJ2-7	CATRGISYEQYF	TGTGCCACCCGGGGGATTTCCTACGAGCAGTACTTC
NA	TRBV29-1	NA	TRBJ1-2	CSVGTQGKGYTF	TGCAGCGTTGGCACTCAGGGGAAAGGCTACACCTTC
many	TRBV11-1	TRBD2	TRBJ2-7	CASSLGVAGVIHEQYF	TGTGCCAGCAGCTTAGGCGTAGCGGGAGTGATCCACGAGCAGTACTTC
NA	TRBV7-2	TRBD1	TRBJ1-6	CASSLRPTTGGPGSPLHF	TGTGCCAGCAGCTTAAGGCCTACGACAGGGGGCCCGGGATCACCCCTCCACTTT
NA	TRBV9	NA	TRBJ2-2	CASSHLMGRENSNTGELFF	TGTGCCAGCAGCCATCTCATGGGGCGGGAAAACTCGAACACCGGGGAGCTGTTTTTT
many	TRBV12-3/TRBV12-4	TRBD1	TRBJ1-2	CASSPGTAGLWGYTF	TGTGCCAGCAGTCCCGGGACAGCGGGGCTATGGGGCTACACCTTC
few	TRBV7-9	TRBD2	TRBJ2-1	CASSPSSSSGTEQFF	TGTGCCAGCAGCCCATCCTCATCTAGCGGGACTGAGCAGTTCTTC
once	TRBV13	NA	TRBJ2-7	CASSSTVREQYF	TGTGCCAGCAGCTCGACAGTTCGCGAGCAGTACTTC
many	TRBV13	TRBD1	TRBJ2-6	CASSSTGAGANVLTF	TGTGCCAGCAGCTCTACAGGGGCTGGGGCCAACGTCCTGACTTTC
few	TRBV27	TRBD2	TRBJ2-1	CAREKRESTNEQFF	TGTGCCAGGGAGAAGCGGGAGTCGACCAATGAGCAGTTCTTC
many	TRBV12-3/TRBV12-4	TRBD1	TRBJ1-3	CATQPDRGTGNTIYF	TGTGCCACCCAGCCAGACAGGGGCACTGGAAACACCATATATTTT
many	TRBV10-2	NA	TRBJ1-1	CASSGTEAFF	TGCGCCAGCAGTGGCACTGAAGCTTTCTTT
many	TRBV2	NA	TRBJ2-2	CASSMTPRQGVGELFF	TGTGCCAGCAGCATGACTCCGCGTCAGGGCGTCGGGGAGCTGTTTTTT
many	TRBV27	TRBD1	TRBJ2-7	CASRGQESYEQYF	TGTGCCAGCAGGGGACAGGAATCCTACGAGCAGTACTTC
few	TRBV20-1	TRBD2	TRBJ2-5	CSARGGGGRAEETQYF	TGCAGTGCTAGAGGAGGGGGCGGGAGGGCCGAGGAGACCCAGTACTTC
many	TRBV5-1	NA	TRBJ1-4	CASSLSGYTNEKLFF	TGCGCCAGCAGCCTGAGTGGGTACACTAATGAAAAACTGTTTTTT
many	TRBV7-9	TRBD1	TRBJ2-7	CALEGAGGNEQYF	TGTGCCCTTGAGGGGGCAGGAGGTAACGAGCAGTACTTC
NA	TRBV28	NA	TRBJ1-6	CASSFGTRSYNSPLHF	TGTGCCAGCAGTTTCGGAACTAGGTCCTATAATTCACCCCTCCACTTT
many	TRBV6-1	TRBD2	TRBJ2-3	CASSKPSGRETDTQYF	TGTGCCAGCAGTAAACCGAGCGGGAGGGAGACAGATACGCAGTATTTT
many	TRBV11-2	TRBD2	TRBJ2-7	CASSLGTSGLYEQYF	TGTGCCAGCAGCTTAGGTACTAGCGGGCTTTACGAGCAGTACTTC
NA	TRBV6-5	NA	TRBJ2-1	CAGSFFDYNEQFF	TGTGCCGGCAGTTTTTTCGACTACAATGAGCAGTTCTTC
many	TRBV6-1	NA	TRBJ2-7	CASRGRRDSYEQYF	TGTGCCAGCAGGGGGAGGCGGGACTCCTACGAGCAGTACTTC
many	TRBV3-1	NA	TRBJ1-1	CASSQVVNTEAFF	TGTGCCAGCAGCCAAGTGGTGAACACTGAAGCTTTCTTT
many	TRBV20-1	NA	TRBJ2-5	CSARSQTLAETQYF	TGCAGTGCTAGGAGCCAGACCCTGGCAGAGACCCAGTACTTC
few	TRBV4-1	NA	TRBJ1-6	CASSPRIGQGNSPLHF	TGCGCCAGCAGTCCAAGAATAGGGCAGGGGAATTCACCCCTCCACTTT
many	TRBV11-2	TRBD1	TRBJ1-2	CASSDRRGGYTF	TGTGCCAGCAGCGATCGCAGGGGGGGCTACACCTTC
many	TRBV28	NA	TRBJ2-7	CASRSGFSYEQYF	TGTGCCAGCAGATCGGGATTTTCCTACGAGCAGTACTTC
NA	TRBV19	TRBD2	TRBJ2-2	CASRKGLAGGYGTGELFF	TGTGCCAGTAGGAAGGGACTAGCGGGAGGGTATGGCACCGGGGAGCTGTTTTTT
NA	TRBV5-1	NA	TRBJ1-4	CTSSLGGSSEKLFF	TGCACCAGCAGCTTGGGGGGCAGTAGCGAAAAACTGTTTTTT
few	TRBV19	NA	TRBJ1-1	CASSNKQVNTEAFF	TGTGCCAGTAGTAATAAACAGGTGAACACTGAAGCTTTCTTT
many	TRBV7-9	TRBD2	TRBJ2-1	CASTYLRLAGDPRYNEQFF	TGTGCCAGCACCTACCTTAGGCTAGCGGGAGACCCACGCTACAATGAGCAGTTCTTC
few	TRBV19	TRBD1	TRBJ2-5	CASTPGQGLGTQYF	TGTGCCAGTACTCCGGGACAGGGTTTAGGGACCCAGTACTTC
NA	TRBV19	NA	TRBJ2-1	CASLGPLRNEQFF	TGTGCCAGTTTGGGGCCATTAAGGAATGAGCAGTTCTTC
many	TRBV11-2	NA	TRBJ2-6	CASSPVGDSGANVLTF	TGTGCCAGCAGCCCCGTAGGGGACTCTGGGGCCAACGTCCTGACTTTC
NA	TRBV6-2/TRBV6-3	NA	TRBJ2-7	CASWGSYEQYF	TGTGCCAGTTGGGGGTCCTACGAGCAGTACTTC
many	TRBV27	NA	TRBJ1-4	CASMPPGREKLFF	TGTGCCAGCATGCCTCCGGGCCGGGAAAAACTGTTTTTT
few	TRBV18	TRBD1	TRBJ2-6	CASSLTVFGTGGSGANVLTF	TGTGCCAGCTCACTAACGGTTTTCGGGACAGGGGGATCGGGGGCCAACGTCCTGACTTTC
many	TRBV5-8	NA	TRBJ1-5	CASSLEGRNSNQPQHF	TGTGCCAGCAGCCTTGAGGGAAGAAATAGCAATCAGCCCCAGCATTTT
few	TRBV14	NA	TRBJ2-5	CASSQTPIWTQYF	TGTGCCAGCAGCCAAACCCCCATATGGACCCAGTACTTC
many	TRBV18	NA	TRBJ2-5	CASSPGRNQETQYF	TGTGCCAGCTCACCGGGACGGAACCAAGAGACCCAGTACTTC
many	TRBV5-1	TRBD2	TRBJ2-1	CASSLVSSGYLYNEQFF	TGCGCCAGCAGCTTGGTGTCTAGCGGGTACCTTTACAATGAGCAGTTCTTC
many	TRBV9	TRBD2	TRBJ2-7	CASSSGRVGEQYF	TGTGCCAGCAGCAGCGGGAGGGTCGGCGAGCAGTACTTC
many	TRBV6-2/TRBV6-3	NA	TRBJ1-3	CASSYIAGNTIYF	TGTGCCAGCAGTTACATCGCTGGAAACACCATATATTTT